This T cell receptor (beta chain) derives from a study of cytomegalovirus exposure and HLA in healthy donors. The PCR ran on 60 Vbeta and 13 Jbeta primers. Sequencing was performed with immunoSEQ multiplex PCR; in TCRdb, only in-frame clones are kept and a portion is missing. The sample records fewer than 200,000 clones, approximately 77% being singletons. A remark on this clone: The antigen is unknown.

Whole-study findings and limits: Among TCR beta chains, those listed as cytomegalovirus-associated numbered around 160. Apparent HLA restriction characterized most CMV-associated TCR beta chains in a later analysis. Later genetic work tied a missense DCLRE1C variant to beta-chain V and J trimming.

The CDR3 loop spans 12 amino acids. Germline CDR1 is ENHRY and CDR2 is SYGVKD. This chain connects TRBV10-3 to TRBJ2-5; a weak D match, TRBD1 (5 bases). The TCR originated in a young man in good health and CMV-seropositive. Material for sequencing was PBMCs. CDR3 sequence (DNA): TGTGGAACTGGGGCAGACCAAGAGACCCAGTACTTC. Its translation is CGTGADQETQYF.